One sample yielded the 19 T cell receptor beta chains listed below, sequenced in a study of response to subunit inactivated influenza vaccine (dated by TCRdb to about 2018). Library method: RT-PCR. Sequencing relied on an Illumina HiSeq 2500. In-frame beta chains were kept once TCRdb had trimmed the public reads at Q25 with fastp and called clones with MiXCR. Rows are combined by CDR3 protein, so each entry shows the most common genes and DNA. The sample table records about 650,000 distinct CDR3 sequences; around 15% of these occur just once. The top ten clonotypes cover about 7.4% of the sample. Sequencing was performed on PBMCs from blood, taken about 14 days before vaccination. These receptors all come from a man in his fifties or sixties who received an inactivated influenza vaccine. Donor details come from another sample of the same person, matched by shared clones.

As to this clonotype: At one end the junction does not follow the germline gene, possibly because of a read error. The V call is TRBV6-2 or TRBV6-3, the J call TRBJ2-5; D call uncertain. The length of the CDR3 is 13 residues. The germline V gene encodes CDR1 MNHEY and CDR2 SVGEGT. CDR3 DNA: TGTACCAGCAGTGACTTCTTGGGGGAGACCCAGTACTTC. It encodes CTSSDFLGETQYF.

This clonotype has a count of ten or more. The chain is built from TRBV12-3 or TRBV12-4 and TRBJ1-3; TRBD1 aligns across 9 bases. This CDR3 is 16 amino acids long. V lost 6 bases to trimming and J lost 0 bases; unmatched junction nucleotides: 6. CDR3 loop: CASRGGQGFSGNTIYF. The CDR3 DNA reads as TGTGCCAGCAGGGGCGGACAGGGGTTCTCTGGAAACACCATATATTTT.

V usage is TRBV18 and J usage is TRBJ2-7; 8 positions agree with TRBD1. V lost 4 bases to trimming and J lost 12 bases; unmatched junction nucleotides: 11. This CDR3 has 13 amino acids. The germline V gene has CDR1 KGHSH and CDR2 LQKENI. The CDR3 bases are TGTGCCAGCTCACAAACTACAGGGGGAGAGTCGTACTTC. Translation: CASSQTTGGESYF.

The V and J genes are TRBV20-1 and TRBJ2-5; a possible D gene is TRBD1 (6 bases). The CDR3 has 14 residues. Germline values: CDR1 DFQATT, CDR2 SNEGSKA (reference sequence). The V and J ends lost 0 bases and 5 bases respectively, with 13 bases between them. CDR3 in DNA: TGCAGTGCTAGAGAAAAACAGGGCCGCGAGACCCAGTACTTC. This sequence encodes CSAREKQGRETQYF.

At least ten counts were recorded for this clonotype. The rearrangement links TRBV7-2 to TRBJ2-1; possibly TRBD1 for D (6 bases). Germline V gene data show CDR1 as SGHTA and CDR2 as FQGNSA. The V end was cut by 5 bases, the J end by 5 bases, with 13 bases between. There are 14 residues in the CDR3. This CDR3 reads CASSQGHRNNEQFF. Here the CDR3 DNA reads TGTGCCAGCAGCCAGGGACACCGGAACAATGAGCAGTTCTTC.

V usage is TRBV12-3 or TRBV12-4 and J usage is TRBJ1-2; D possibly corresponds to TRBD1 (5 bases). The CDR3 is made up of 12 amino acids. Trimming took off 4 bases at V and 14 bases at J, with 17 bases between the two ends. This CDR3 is CASSSGTAAETF. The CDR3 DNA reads TGTGCCAGCAGTTCAGGGACCGCGGCAGAAACCTTC.

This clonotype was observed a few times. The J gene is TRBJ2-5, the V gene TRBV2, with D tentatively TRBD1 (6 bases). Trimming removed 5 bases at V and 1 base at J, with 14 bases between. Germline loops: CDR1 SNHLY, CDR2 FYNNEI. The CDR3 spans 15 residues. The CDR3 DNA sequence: TGTGCCAGCAGTCAGACCGGGACAAGCCAAGAGACCCAGTACTTC. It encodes CASSQTGTSQETQYF.

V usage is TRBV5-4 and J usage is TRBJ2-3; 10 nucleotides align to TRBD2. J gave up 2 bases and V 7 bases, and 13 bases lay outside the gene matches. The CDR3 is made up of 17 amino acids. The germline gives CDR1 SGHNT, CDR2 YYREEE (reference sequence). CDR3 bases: TGTGCCAGCCGGGGAGGACTAGCGGAGAGGACCACAGATACGCAGTATTTT. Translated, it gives CASRGGLAERTTDTQYF.

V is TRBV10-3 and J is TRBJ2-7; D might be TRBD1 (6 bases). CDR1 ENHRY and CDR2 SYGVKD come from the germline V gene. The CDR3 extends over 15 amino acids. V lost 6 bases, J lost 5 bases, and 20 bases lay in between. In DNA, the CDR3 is TGTGCCATCAGGCCGGGACACATAATCGGGGACGAGCAGTACTTC. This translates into CAIRPGHIIGDEQYF.

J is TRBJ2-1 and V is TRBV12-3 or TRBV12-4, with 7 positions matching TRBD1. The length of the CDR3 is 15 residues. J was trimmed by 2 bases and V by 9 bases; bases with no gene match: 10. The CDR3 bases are TGTGCCAGTTCCAACACGGGACAGCCCTACAATGAGCAGTTCTTC. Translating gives CASSNTGQPYNEQFF.

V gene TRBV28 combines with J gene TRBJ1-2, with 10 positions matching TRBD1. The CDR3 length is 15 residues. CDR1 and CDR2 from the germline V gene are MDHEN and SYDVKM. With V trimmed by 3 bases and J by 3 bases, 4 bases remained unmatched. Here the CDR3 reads CASSFPGQGHYGYTF. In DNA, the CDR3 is TGTGCCAGCAGTTTTCCGGGACAGGGGCACTATGGCTACACCTTC.

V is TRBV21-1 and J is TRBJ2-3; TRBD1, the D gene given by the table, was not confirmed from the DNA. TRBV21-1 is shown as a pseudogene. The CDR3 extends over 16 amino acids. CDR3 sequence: CASSSMGPSSTDTQYF. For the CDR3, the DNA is TGTGCCAGCAGCTCCATGGGACCTTCTTCCACAGATACGCAGTATTTT.

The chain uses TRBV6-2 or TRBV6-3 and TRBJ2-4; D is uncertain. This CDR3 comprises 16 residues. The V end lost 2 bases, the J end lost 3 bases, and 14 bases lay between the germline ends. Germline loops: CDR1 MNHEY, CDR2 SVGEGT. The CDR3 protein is CASSYGVPAIKNIQYF. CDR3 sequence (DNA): TGTGCCAGCAGTTACGGTGTACCAGCCATCAAAAACATTCAGTACTTC.

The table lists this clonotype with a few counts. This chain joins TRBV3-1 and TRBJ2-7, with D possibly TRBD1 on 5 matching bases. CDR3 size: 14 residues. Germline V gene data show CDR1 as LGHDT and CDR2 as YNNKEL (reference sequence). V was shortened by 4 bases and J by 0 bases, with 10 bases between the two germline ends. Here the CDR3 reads CASSRFDSSYEQYF. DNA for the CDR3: TGTGCCAGCAGCCGATTTGACAGCTCCTACGAGCAGTACTTC.

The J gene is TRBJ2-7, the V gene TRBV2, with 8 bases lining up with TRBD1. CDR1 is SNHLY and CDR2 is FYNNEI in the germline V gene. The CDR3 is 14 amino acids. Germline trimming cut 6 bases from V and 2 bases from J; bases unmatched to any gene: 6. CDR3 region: CASRLDRETYEQYF. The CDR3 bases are TGTGCCAGCAGACTGGACAGGGAAACCTACGAGCAGTACTTC.

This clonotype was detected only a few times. CDR3 region: CSVEGGGWATYEQYF. CDR3 DNA: TGCAGCGTTGAAGGGGGCGGCTGGGCCACCTACGAGCAGTACTTC. V and J are TRBV29-1 and TRBJ2-7; D possibly corresponds to TRBD1 (5 bases). The V gene's germline CDR1 is SQVTM and CDR2 ANQGSEA. The CDR3 consists of 15 residues. The V end was cut by 1 base, the J end by 2 bases, with 15 bases between.

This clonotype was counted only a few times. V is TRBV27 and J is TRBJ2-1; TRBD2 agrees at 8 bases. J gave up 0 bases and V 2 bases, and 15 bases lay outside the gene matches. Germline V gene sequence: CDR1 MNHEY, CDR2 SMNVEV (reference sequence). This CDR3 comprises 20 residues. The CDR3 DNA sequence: TGTGCCAGCAGTTTAAGGGTCTACCTTAGCGGGACTAGCTCCTACAATGAGCAGTTCTTC. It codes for CASSLRVYLSGTSSYNEQFF.

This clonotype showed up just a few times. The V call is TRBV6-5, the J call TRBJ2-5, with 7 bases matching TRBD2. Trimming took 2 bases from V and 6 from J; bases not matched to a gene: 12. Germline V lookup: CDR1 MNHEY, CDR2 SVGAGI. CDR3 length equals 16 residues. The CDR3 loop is CASSYNLAAHGKTQYF. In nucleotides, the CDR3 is TGTGCCAGCAGTTACAACCTAGCGGCTCACGGGAAGACCCAGTACTTC.

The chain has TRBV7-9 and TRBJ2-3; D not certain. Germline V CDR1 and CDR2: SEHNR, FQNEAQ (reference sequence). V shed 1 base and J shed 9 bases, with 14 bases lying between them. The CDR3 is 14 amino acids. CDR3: CASSLDSGSPTQYF. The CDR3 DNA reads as TGTGCCAGCAGCTTAGATTCCGGAAGTCCAACGCAGTATTTT.